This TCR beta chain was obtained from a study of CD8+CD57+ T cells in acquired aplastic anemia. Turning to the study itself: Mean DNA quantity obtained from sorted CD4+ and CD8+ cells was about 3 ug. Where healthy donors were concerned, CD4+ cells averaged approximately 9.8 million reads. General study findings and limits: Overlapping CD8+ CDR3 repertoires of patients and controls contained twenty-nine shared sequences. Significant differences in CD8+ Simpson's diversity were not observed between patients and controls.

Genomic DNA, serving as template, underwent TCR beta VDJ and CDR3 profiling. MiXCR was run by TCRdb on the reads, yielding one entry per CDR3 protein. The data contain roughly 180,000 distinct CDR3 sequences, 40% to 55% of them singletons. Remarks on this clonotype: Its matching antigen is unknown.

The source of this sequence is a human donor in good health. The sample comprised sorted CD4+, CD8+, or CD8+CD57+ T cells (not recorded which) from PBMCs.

The CDR3, as DNA: TGCAGCGTTACGCGGACAGCTACTCCCTACGAGCAGTACTTC. Residues: CSVTRTATPYEQYF. The chain uses TRBV29-1 and TRBJ2-7; a weak D match, TRBD1 (6 bases). Germline values: CDR1 SQVTM, CDR2 ANQGSEA. This CDR3 comprises 14 residues. The V and J ends lost 5 bases and 2 bases respectively, with 16 bases between them.